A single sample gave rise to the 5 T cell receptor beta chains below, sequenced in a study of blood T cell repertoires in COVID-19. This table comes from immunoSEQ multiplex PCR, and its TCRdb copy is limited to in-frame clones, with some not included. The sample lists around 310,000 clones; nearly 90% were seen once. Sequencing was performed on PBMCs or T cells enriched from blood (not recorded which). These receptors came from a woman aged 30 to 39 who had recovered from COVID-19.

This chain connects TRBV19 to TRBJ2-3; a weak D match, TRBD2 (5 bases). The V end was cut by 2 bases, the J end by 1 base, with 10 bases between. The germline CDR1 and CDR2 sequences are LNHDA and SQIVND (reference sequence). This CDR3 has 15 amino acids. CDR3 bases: TGTGCCAGTAGTATATTAGCGTTTGGCACAGATACGCAGTATTTT. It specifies CASSILAFGTDTQYF. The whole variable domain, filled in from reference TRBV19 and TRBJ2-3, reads DGGITQSPKYLFRKEGQNVTLSCEQNLNHDAMYWYRQDPGQGLRLIYYSQIVNDFQKGDIAEGYSVSREKKESFPLTVTSAQKNPTAFYLCASSILAFGTDTQYFGPGTRLTVL.

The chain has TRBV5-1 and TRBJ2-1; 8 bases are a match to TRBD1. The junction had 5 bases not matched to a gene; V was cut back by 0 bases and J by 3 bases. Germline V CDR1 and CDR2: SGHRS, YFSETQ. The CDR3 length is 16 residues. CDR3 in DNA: TGCGCCAGCAGCTTGGACGGACAGGGATTCTACAATGAGCAGTTCTTC. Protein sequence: CASSLDGQGFYNEQFF.

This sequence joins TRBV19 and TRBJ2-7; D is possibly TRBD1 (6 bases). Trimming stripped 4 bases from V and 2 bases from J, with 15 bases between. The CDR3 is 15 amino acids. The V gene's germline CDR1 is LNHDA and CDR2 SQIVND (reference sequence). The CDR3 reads CASSTGTSTAYEQYF. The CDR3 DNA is TGTGCCAGTAGTACGGGGACATCGACAGCCTACGAGCAGTACTTC.

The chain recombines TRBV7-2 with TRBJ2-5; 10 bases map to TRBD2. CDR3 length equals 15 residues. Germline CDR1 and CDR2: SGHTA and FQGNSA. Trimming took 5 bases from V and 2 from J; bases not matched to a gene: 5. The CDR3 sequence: CASSPRTSGQETQYF. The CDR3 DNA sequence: TGTGCCAGCAGCCCCCGGACTAGCGGACAAGAGACCCAGTACTTC.

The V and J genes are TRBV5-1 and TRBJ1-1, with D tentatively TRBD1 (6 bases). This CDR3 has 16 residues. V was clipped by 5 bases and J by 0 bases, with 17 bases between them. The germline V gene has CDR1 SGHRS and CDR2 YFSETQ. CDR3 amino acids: CASSQGRGYLNTEAFF. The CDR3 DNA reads TGCGCCAGCAGTCAAGGCAGGGGTTATCTGAACACTGAAGCTTTCTTT.